The rows below give T cell receptor beta chains drawn from one sample of a study of shared clonotypes between healthy human individuals. Data came from immunoSEQ multiplex PCR; TCRdb stores just in-frame clones and leaves some out. Of around 1.9 million clones in the sample, around 93% were seen once. Material for sequencing was naive CD8+ T cells from PBMCs. The receptors originated from a man between 18 and 29 years old in good health. Some clones in this sample may be carry-over from other donors' samples. CDR3s include the opening cysteine and the closing phenylalanine or tryptophan. D genes are given only for firm matches.

d_gene | j_gene | v_gene | len | CDR3aa | CDR3nt
NA | TRBJ2-1 | TRBV7-9 | 15 | CASSARGQAYNEQFF | TGTGCCAGCAGCGCCAGGGGCCAAGCCTACAATGAGCAGTTCTTC
TRBD1 | TRBJ1-3 | TRBV13 | 13 | CATPGGVGNTIYF | TGTGCCACTCCAGGGGGCGTTGGAAACACCATATATTTT
TRBD1 | TRBJ2-7 | TRBV4-1 | 15 | CASSQVRQGKTEQYF | TGCGCCAGCAGCCAAGTAAGACAGGGTAAAACCGAGCAGTACTTC
NA | TRBJ2-2 | TRBV7-9 | 15 | CASIAEQGRTGELFF | TGTGCCAGCATCGCTGAACAGGGTCGCACCGGGGAGCTGTTTTTT
NA | TRBJ2-3 | TRBV19 | 13 | CASSMRAPEAQYF | TGTGCCAGTAGTATGAGGGCCCCCGAGGCGCAGTATTTT
NA | TRBJ1-5 | TRBV7-9 | 12 | CASSAPGQPQHF | TGTGCCAGCAGCGCCCCGGGCCAGCCCCAGCATTTT
NA | TRBJ1-1 | TRBV7-9 | 14 | CASSFPLGVGQAFF | TGTGCCAGCAGCTTCCCATTAGGGGTCGGCCAGGCTTTCTTT
TRBD2 | TRBJ2-1 | TRBV7-9 | 16 | CASSGRGLDSYNEQFF | TGTGCCAGCAGCGGCCGCGGACTAGACTCCTACAATGAGCAGTTCTTC
NA | TRBJ2-7 | TRBV15 | 16 | CATSHRGGLMDNEQYF | TGTGCCACCAGTCACAGGGGAGGGTTGATGGATAACGAGCAGTACTTC
NA | TRBJ2-5 | TRBV30 | 14 | CAWSVGGVQETQYF | TGTGCCTGGAGTGTTGGTGGGGTGCAAGAGACCCAGTACTTC
TRBD1 | TRBJ1-4 | TRBV5-6 | 14 | CASSFGTGGEKLFF | TGTGCCAGCAGCTTCGGGACAGGGGGTGAAAAACTGTTTTTT
TRBD2 | TRBJ2-1 | TRBV6-1 | 16 | CASSAWGLAGVDEQFF | TGTGCCAGCAGTGCCTGGGGACTAGCGGGAGTCGATGAGCAGTTCTTC
NA | TRBJ1-1 | TRBV5-4 | 15 | CASSTQQGVGTEAFF | TGTGCCAGCAGCACACAACAGGGAGTCGGCACTGAAGCTTTCTTT
NA | TRBJ2-2 | TRBV9 | 15 | CASSPRQTNTGELFF | TGTGCCAGCAGCCCGCGACAGACTAACACCGGGGAGCTGTTTTTT